This T cell receptor (beta chain) was recovered during a study of blood T cell repertoires in COVID-19. The wider study: Sample material is recorded as cDNA or gDNA derived from T cells, B-cell-depleted T cells, or PBMCs.

With V trimmed by 2 bases and J by 0 bases, 6 bases remained unmatched. This CDR3 spans 16 amino acids. The germline V gene encodes CDR1 MNHEY and CDR2 SMNVEV (reference sequence). Sequencing was performed with immunoSEQ multiplex PCR; in TCRdb, only in-frame clones are kept and a portion is missing. This sample has fewer than 90,000 clones, with around 88% found just once. The chain employs TRBV27 and TRBJ2-5; 7 bases fit TRBD2. This sequence was found in a man aged 60 to 69 with acute or convalescent COVID-19. Sequenced sample: peripheral blood. CDR3 region: CASSLDPSGYQETQYF. CDR3 sequence (DNA): TGTGCCAGCAGTTTAGACCCTAGCGGATACCAAGAGACCCAGTACTTC.